This T cell receptor (beta chain) was sequenced in a study of identical twins. General observations from the study: Donors were not followed over many years; analysis was cross-sectional. Memory repertoires lacked the insertion deficit that abundant cord blood beta clonotypes showed. Part of the zero-insertion signal could reflect confounding by invariant MAIT and iNKT cells.

TCRdb re-called the 5' RACE reads through MiXCR, storing one row per CDR3 protein. This sample has around 1.7 million distinct CDR3 sequences, with 25% to 35% found just once. All donors were healthy Caucasians. This clonotype was observed a few times. What it binds is unknown. Per the germline V gene, CDR1 is DFQATT and CDR2 is SNEGSKA (reference sequence). The CDR3 loop spans 12 amino acids. V was trimmed by 5 bases and J by 9 bases, leaving 14 bases between them. Sample: cord blood. The chain uses TRBV20-1 and TRBJ2-1; TRBD2 might be the D (6 bases). The TCR comes from a newborn girl in good health. Here the CDR3 reads CSASTGGREQFF. The DNA for the CDR3 is TGCAGTGCTTCCACTGGAGGGCGTGAGCAGTTCTTC.